Listed below are T cell receptor beta chains from one sample, sequenced in a study of cytomegalovirus exposure and HLA in healthy donors. Measured with immunoSEQ multiplex PCR; TCRdb has only the in-frame clones, and not every one. Counted here are approximately 150,000 clones, more than 80% occurring once; the ten biggest clones make up around 4.5%. The sequencing input was PBMCs. These TCRs come from a woman between 35 and 50 years old in good health and CMV-seropositive. The CDR3 runs from the conserved cysteine through the conserved F or W. Each record gives: CDR3 length, clone size, V gene, D gene, J gene, CDR3 DNA, CDR3 protein. D genes are given only for firm matches. The size entry is marked missing in some rows and otherwise reads once, few, many or a size class.

15	-	TRBV5-4	-	TRBJ2-7	TGTGCCAGCAGCTTTTCTAAAGCGGTTTATCATGAGCAGTACTTC	CASSFSKAVYHEQYF
18	-	TRBV5-1	TRBD1	TRBJ2-5	TGCGCCAGCACCAAACGCAACCGGGACAGGGAAATCGGAGAGACCCAGTACTTC	CASTKRNRDREIGETQYF
14	-	TRBV7-9	-	TRBJ1-2	TGTGCCAGCAGCTTACAGGGTTCCAACTATGGCTACACCTTC	CASSLQGSNYGYTF
16	few	TRBV5-1	-	TRBJ2-7	TGCGCCAGCAGCCTAACGGGGTCTCCCGTAGCCTACGAGCAGTACTTC	CASSLTGSPVAYEQYF
13	-	TRBV18	TRBD1	TRBJ2-5	TGTGCCAGCTCACCTCGCGGGACAGGGGGGCAGTACTTC	CASSPRGTGGQYF
14	-	TRBV11-2	TRBD2	TRBJ2-3	TGTGCCAGCAGCTTCGCTAGCGGGAAAGATACGCAGTATTTT	CASSFASGKDTQYF
15	-	TRBV18	-	TRBJ1-5	TGTGCCAGCTCACACGGACAGATAAACAATCAGCCCCAGCATTTT	CASSHGQINNQPQHF
18	-	TRBV5-5	TRBD1	TRBJ1-5	TGTGCCAGCAGCCCAATTGACCGGGACAGGATGCTTAATCAGCCCCAGCATTTT	CASSPIDRDRMLNQPQHF
16	few	TRBV7-9	TRBD1	TRBJ1-5	TGTGCCAGCAGCCCCGACAGGGCAGACCGCAATCAGCCCCAGCATTTT	CASSPDRADRNQPQHF
14	-	TRBV30	-	TRBJ1-4	TGTGCCTGGAGGGGGGAGGGCTTTAATGAAAAACTGTTTTTT	CAWRGEGFNEKLFF
12	few	TRBV12-1	-	TRBJ2-7	TGTGCCAGCAGCTTTGTGGGGCCCGAGGAGTACTTC	CASSFVGPEEYF
17	-	TRBV7-3	TRBD1	TRBJ2-2	TGTGCCAGCAAACGCGGTGGGGGACAGGGTAAATCCGGGGAGCTGTTTTTT	CASKRGGGQGKSGELFF
15	-	TRBV4-2	-	TRBJ2-1	TGTGCCAGCAGCCAAGTTGCGACAGGATACAATGAGCAGTTCTTC	CASSQVATGYNEQFF
14	once	TRBV9	TRBD1	TRBJ1-2	TGTGCCAGCAGCCCAACTGGACAGGTCTATGGCTACACCTTC	CASSPTGQVYGYTF
17	-	TRBV7-8	-	TRBJ2-5	TGTGCCAGCAGCTTAGACTCTTGGGCAGGTCATCAAGAGACCCAGTACTTC	CASSLDSWAGHQETQYF
9	once	TRBV6-5	-	TRBJ2-7	TGTGCCAGCAACTACGAGCAGTACTTC	CASNYEQYF
14	-	TRBV18	TRBD1	TRBJ1-5	TGTGCCAGCTCACCCTACAGGGGTACTCAGCCCCAGCATTTT	CASSPYRGTQPQHF
15	-	TRBV6-6	TRBD2	TRBJ2-3	TGTGCCAGCACTTCGACAGCGGGGATAGCAGATACGCAGTATTTT	CASTSTAGIADTQYF
14	-	TRBV7-3	-	TRBJ2-2	TGTGCCAGCAGCGTCGGGATTCAGGCCGGGGAGCTGTTTTTT	CASSVGIQAGELFF
16	few	TRBV4-2	TRBD2	TRBJ2-7	TGTGCCAGCAGCCAAGATCCAAGCGGGAGTGGTAACGAGCAGTACTTC	CASSQDPSGSGNEQYF
14	-	TRBV19	-	TRBJ1-5	TGTGCCAGTTCGGGGGTTTATAGCAATCAGCCCCAGCATTTT	CASSGVYSNQPQHF
12	-	TRBV5-5	-	TRBJ1-2	TGTGCCAGCAGCTGGGCGGGGGGTGGCTACACCTTC	CASSWAGGGYTF
18	-	TRBV19	TRBD2	TRBJ2-3	TGTGCCAGTAGTGTCCCTAGCGGGGGGGCCTTAAGCACAGATACGCAGTATTTT	CASSVPSGGALSTDTQYF
16	once	TRBV5-1	TRBD2	TRBJ2-3	TGCGCCAGCAGCCGAGGGACTAGCGGACCCACAGATACGCAGTATTTT	CASSRGTSGPTDTQYF
14	once	TRBV6-5	TRBD1	TRBJ2-7	TGTGCCAGCTTTAAGGGACAGGGGGCTTGGGAGCAGTACTTC	CASFKGQGAWEQYF
18	-	TRBV7-9	TRBD2	TRBJ2-7	TGTGCCAGCAGCCAAAGGGCGGGGGGACTAGCGGGAGCCCACGAGCAGTACTTC	CASSQRAGGLAGAHEQYF
15	-	TRBV10-3	-	TRBJ2-1	TGTGCCATCAGTGGGACACAAAGTTTAGTTGATGAGCAGTTCTTC	CAISGTQSLVDEQFF
14	-	TRBV29-1	-	TRBJ1-1	TGCAGCGTTGATGTAGGGGGTATGAACACTGAAGCTTTCTTT	CSVDVGGMNTEAFF
14	-	TRBV4-3	TRBD1	TRBJ2-5	TGCGCCAGCAGCCAACAGACAGGGGGAGAGACCCAGTACTTC	CASSQQTGGETQYF
13	-	TRBV6-6	TRBD1	TRBJ1-4	TGTGCCAGCAGAAACGACAGGGGTGAAAAACTGTTTTTT	CASRNDRGEKLFF
17	-	TRBV4-1	-	TRBJ2-1	TGCGCCAGCAGCATCAGTCAGGGATCCCTGTCCTACAATGAGCAGTTCTTC	CASSISQGSLSYNEQFF
13	-	TRBV6-5	TRBD2	TRBJ2-7	TGTGCCAGCAGTGTACGGGAGGGGGACGAGCAGTACTTC	CASSVREGDEQYF
12	-	TRBV5-1	-	TRBJ2-3	TGCGCCAGCAGCCCCGGACACCACTTGCAGTATTTT	CASSPGHHLQYF